This T cell receptor (beta chain) was recovered during a study of molecular identifiers for immune sequencing clone quantification. For the study at large: In the replicates, RNA derived from roughly 20,000 or 100,000 naive CD8 cells was divided into five parts, and four were sequenced. Findings and caveats of the study: For effector cells, clones above 20 RNA copies held over 99% of molecules; for naive cells, under 1%.

RNA fractions of 10%, 30% or 50% and roughly 19,000 to 1,000,000 sorted cells were the source of naive CD8 libraries. This clonotype was found many times. Antigen specificity is unknown. Libraries of bulk TCR were made by previously described methods (with listed TCR primers). In TCRdb, the PCR reads were re-called with MiXCR into one record per CDR3 protein. The data show about 510,000 distinct CDR3 sequences, around a fifth seen once. This TCR was sampled from a human donor in good health. Some libraries in this study had Jurkat cell RNA spiked in. Sequencing input: naive CD8+ T cells from blood, with Jurkat cell RNA spiked in. Subset indicated: FACS-sorted CD8+CD4-CCR7+CD45RA+ naive T cells.

DNA for the CDR3: TGTGCCAGTAGTATGCAGGGGTACTCCTACGAGCAGTACTTC. Its translation is CASSMQGYSYEQYF. The chain joins TRBV19 to TRBJ2-7, with D maybe TRBD1 (6 bases). With 3 bases removed from V and 0 bases from J, the gap between germline ends came to 9 bases. CDR3 length equals 14 residues. Germline CDR1 LNHDA, CDR2 SQIVND (reference sequence).